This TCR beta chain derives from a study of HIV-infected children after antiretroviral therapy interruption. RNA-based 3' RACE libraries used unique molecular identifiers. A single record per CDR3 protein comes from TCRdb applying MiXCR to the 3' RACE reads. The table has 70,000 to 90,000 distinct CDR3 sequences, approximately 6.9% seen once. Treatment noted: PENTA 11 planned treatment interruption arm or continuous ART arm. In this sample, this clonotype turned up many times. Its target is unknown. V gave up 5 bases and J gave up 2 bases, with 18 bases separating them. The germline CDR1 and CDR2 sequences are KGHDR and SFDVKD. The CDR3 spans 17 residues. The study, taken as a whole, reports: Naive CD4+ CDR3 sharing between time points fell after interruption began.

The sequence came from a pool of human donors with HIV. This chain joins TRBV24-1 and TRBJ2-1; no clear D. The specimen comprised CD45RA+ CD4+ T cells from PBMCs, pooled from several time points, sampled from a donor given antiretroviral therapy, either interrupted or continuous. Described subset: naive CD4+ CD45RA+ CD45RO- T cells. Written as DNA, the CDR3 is TGTGCCACCAGTGCACGCCCCAAGGTAAAGCCCTACAATGAGCAGTTCTTC. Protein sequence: CATSARPKVKPYNEQFF.